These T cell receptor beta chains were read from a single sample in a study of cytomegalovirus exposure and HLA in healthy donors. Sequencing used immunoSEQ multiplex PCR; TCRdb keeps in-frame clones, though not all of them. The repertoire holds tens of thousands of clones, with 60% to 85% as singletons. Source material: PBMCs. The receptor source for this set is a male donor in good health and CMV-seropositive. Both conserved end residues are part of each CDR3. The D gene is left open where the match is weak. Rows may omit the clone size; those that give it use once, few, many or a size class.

CDR3: CASSPQGREQYF
DNA: TGCGCCAGCAGCCCTCAGGGGCGCGAGCAGTACTTC
J: TRBJ2-7
V: TRBV4-1
size: NA
D: NA

CDR3: CASSQGGKLDSPLHF
DNA: TGCGCCAGCAGCCAGGGGGGAAAGTTGGATTCACCCCTCCACTTT
J: TRBJ1-6
V: TRBV4-3
size: NA
D: NA

CDR3: CASSWTENTEAFF
DNA: TGTGCCAGCAGTTGGACAGAGAACACTGAAGCTTTCTTT
J: TRBJ1-1
V: TRBV2
size: NA
D: NA

CDR3: CASSGTGTVTNYGYTF
DNA: TGCGCCAGCAGCGGTACCGGGACAGTCACTAACTATGGCTACACCTTC
J: TRBJ1-2
V: TRBV5-1
size: NA
D: TRBD1

CDR3: CASNPGQGGTYEQYF
DNA: TGCGCCAGCAACCCCGGACAGGGAGGAACCTACGAGCAGTACTTC
J: TRBJ2-7
V: TRBV5-1
size: NA
D: TRBD1

CDR3: CASSPGTSGGAWYEQYF
DNA: TGTGCCAGCAGCCCCGGGACTAGCGGGGGGGCCTGGTACGAGCAGTACTTC
J: TRBJ2-7
V: TRBV5-6
size: NA
D: TRBD2

CDR3: CASSQRGETQYF
DNA: TGCGCCAGCAGCCAGCGAGGGGAGACCCAGTACTTC
J: TRBJ2-5
V: TRBV4-3
size: NA
D: NA

CDR3: CASSPVGAIGNTIYF
DNA: TGTGCCAGCTCACCAGTAGGGGCCATTGGAAACACCATATATTTT
J: TRBJ1-3
V: TRBV18
size: NA
D: NA

CDR3: CASSMLVPDTQYF
DNA: TGTGCCAGTAGTATGCTAGTCCCAGATACGCAGTATTTT
J: TRBJ2-3
V: TRBV19
size: once
D: NA

CDR3: CASSLNRGGGGQYF
DNA: TGTGCCAGCAGCCTTAACAGGGGGGGAGGTGGGCAGTACTTC
J: TRBJ2-7
V: TRBV7-3
size: once
D: NA

CDR3: CASSSLTGGNEKLFF
DNA: TGCGCCAGCAGCTCCCTGACAGGCGGCAATGAAAAACTGTTTTTT
J: TRBJ1-4
V: TRBV5-1
size: NA
D: NA